The TCR beta chain described here comes from a study of beta chain features in type 1 diabetes. The whole isolated RNA underwent reverse transcription, so sequencing captured expressed TCRB transcripts. The repertoire was sequenced with immunoSEQ multiplex PCR; TCRdb's copy has only in-frame clones and lacks some. The table has under 150,000 clones, less than 9% seen once. V lost 8 bases and J lost 2, with 8 bases in between. The CDR3 is made up of 12 amino acids. Germline V lookup: CDR1 ENHRY, CDR2 SYGVKD. There are many counts of this clone. This clonotype was obtained from a woman aged 25 to 45 in good health. The sample comprised central memory CD4+ T cells from blood. The chain recombines TRBV10-3 with TRBJ2-3; the D is unclear. CDR3 protein: CAIRLNTDTQYF. Written as DNA, the CDR3 is TGTGCCATCCGACTTAACACAGATACGCAGTATTTT.